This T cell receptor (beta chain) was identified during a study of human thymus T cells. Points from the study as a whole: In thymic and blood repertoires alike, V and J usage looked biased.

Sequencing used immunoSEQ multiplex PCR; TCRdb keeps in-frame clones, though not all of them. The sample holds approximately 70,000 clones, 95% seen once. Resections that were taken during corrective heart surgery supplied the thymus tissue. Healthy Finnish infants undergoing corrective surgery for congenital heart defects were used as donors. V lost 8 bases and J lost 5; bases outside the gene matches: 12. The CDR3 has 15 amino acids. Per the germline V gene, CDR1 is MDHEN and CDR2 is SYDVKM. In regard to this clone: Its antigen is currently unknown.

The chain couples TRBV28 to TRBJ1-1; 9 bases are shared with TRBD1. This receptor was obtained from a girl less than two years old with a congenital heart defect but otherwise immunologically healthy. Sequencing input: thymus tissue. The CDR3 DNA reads TGTGCCAGCGATTCCGACCGGGACAGGGAGACTGAAGCTTTCTTT. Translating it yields CASDSDRDRETEAFF.